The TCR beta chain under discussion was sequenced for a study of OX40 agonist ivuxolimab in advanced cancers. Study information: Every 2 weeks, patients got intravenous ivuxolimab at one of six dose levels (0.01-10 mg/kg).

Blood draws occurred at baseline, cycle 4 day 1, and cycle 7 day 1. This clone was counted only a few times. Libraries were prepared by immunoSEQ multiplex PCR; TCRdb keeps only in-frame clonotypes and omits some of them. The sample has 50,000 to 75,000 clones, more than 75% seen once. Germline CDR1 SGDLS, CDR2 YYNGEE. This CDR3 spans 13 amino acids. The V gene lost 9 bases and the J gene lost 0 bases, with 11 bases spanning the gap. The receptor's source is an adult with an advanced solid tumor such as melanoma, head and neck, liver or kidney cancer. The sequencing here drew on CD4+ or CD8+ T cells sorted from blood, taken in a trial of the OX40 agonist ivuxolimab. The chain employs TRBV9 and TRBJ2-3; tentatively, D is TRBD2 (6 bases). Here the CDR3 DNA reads TGTGCCACTGCGCGGGGAAGCACAGATACGCAGTATTTT. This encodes CATARGSTDTQYF.